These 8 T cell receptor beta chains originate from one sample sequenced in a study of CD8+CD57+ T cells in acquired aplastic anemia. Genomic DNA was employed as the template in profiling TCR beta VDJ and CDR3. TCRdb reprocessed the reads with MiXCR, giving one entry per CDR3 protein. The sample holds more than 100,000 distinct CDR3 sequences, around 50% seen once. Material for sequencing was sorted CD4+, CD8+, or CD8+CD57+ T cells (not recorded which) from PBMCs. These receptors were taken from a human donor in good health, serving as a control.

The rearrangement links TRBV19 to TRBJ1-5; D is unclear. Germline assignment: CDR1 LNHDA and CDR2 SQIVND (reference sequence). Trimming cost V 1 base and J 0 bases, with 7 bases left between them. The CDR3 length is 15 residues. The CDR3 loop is CASSIVSNSNQPQHF. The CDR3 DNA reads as TGTGCCAGTAGTATAGTGAGTAATAGCAATCAGCCCCAGCATTTT.

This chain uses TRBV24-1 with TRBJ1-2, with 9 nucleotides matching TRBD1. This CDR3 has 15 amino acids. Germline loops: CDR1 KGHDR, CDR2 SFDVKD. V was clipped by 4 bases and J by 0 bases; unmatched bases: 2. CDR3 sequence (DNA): TGTGCCACCAGTGAAGGGACAGGGACTAACTATGGCTACACCTTC. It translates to CATSEGTGTNYGYTF.

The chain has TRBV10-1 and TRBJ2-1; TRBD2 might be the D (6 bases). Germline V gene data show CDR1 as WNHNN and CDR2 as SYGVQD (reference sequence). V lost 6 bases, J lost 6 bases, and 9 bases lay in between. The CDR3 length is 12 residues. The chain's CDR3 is CASRRRGNEQFF. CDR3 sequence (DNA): TGCGCCAGCAGAAGGAGGGGCAATGAGCAGTTCTTC.

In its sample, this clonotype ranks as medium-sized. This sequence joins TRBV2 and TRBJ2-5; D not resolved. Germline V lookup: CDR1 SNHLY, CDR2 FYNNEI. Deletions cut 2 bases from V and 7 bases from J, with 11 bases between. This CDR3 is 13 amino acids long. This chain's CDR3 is CASSESEMGTQYF. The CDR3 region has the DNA TGTGCCAGCAGTGAATCGGAGATGGGGACCCAGTACTTC.

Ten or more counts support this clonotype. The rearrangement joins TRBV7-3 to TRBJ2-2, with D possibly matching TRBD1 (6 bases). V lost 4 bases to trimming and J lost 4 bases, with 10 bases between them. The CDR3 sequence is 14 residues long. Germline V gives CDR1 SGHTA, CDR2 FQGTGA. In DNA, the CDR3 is TGTGCCAGCAGCTCAGGGGTTGGCACCGGGGAGCTGTTTTTT. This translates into CASSSGVGTGELFF.

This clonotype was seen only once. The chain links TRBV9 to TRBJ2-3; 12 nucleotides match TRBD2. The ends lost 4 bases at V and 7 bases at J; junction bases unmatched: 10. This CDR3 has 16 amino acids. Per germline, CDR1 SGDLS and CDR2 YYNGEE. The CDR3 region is CASSSLAGGAGNTQYF. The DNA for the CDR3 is TGTGCCAGCAGCTCTCTAGCGGGGGGGGCCGGGAATACGCAGTATTTT.

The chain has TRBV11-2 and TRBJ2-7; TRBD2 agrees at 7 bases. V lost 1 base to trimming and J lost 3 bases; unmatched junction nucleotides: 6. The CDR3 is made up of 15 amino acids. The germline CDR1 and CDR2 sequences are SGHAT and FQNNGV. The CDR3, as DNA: TGTGCCAGCAGCTTAGGGTGGGGAGGGGACTACGAGCAGTACTTC. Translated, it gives CASSLGWGGDYEQYF. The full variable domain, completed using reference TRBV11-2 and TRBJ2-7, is EAGVAQSPRYKIIEKRQSVAFWCNPISGHATLYWYQQILGQGPKLLIQFQNNGVVDDSQLPKDRFSAERLKGVDSTLKIQPAKLEDSAVYLCASSLGWGGDYEQYFGPGTRLTVT.

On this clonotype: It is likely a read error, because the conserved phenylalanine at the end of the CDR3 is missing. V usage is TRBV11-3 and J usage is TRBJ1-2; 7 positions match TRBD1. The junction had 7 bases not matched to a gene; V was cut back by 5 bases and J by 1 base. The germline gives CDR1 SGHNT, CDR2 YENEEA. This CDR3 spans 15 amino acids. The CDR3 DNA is TGTGCCAGCAGCCAGGGACAGCTTTTTAACTATGGCTACACCTAC. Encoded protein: CASSQGQLFNYGYTY.